These 30 T cell receptor beta chains share one sample of origin, sequenced in a study of tumor and adjacent non-tumor tissue in lung cancer. TCRbeta libraries were built with three rounds of nested PCR, modified from ARM-PCR. Via MiXCR, TCRdb re-called the multiplex PCR reads, giving one row per CDR3 protein. The sample records approximately 120,000 distinct CDR3 sequences, 62% being singletons. No cell sorting was done before RNA was extracted from the tissue. More than 3 cm separated this lung sample from the edge of the tumor. The sequenced sample consisted of distant non-tumor lung tissue. These receptors all stem from a man aged 55 to 70 with non-small cell lung cancer.

As concerns this clonotype: A much larger clone lies one base from this, so it may be a read error. The chain recombines TRBV28 with TRBJ2-3; D possibly corresponds to TRBD2 (5 bases). Germline CDR1 is MDHEN and CDR2 is SYDVKM. V dropped 10 bases and J dropped 2 bases, with 19 bases sitting between them. The CDR3 spans 15 residues. The CDR3 nucleotides read TGTGCCATCAACGCTCCGAGACTACCCACAGATACGCAGTATTTT. Translation gives CAINAPRLPTDTQYF.

Concerning this clonotype itself: Given a much more abundant clone one base away, this may be a read error. This rearrangement joins TRBV20-1 to TRBJ1-1, with 7 bases fitting TRBD1. Germline trimming cut 5 bases from V and 1 base from J; bases unmatched to any gene: 4. Germline V gives CDR1 DFQATT, CDR2 SNEGSKA (reference sequence). The CDR3 runs 13 residues. Here the CDR3 DNA reads TGCAGTGCTGAGACAGGGAGGAACACTGAAGCTTTCTTT. This codes for CSAETGRNTEAFF.

Many counts were recorded for this clonotype. The V call is TRBV20-1, the J call TRBJ2-7, with D perhaps TRBD2 (5 bases). In germline, CDR1 is DFQATT, CDR2 SNEGSKA (reference sequence). CDR3 length equals 12 residues. V dropped 7 bases and J dropped 3 bases, with 13 bases sitting between them. The CDR3 nucleotides are TGCAGTGTTCGTAGCGCCCGCTACGAGCAGTACTTC. It is translated as CSVRSARYEQYF.

This clonotype was recorded once. Germline is not matched at one junction end, which may reflect a read error. The rearrangement links TRBV14 to TRBJ2-1; TRBD2 matches 9 bases. The J call may be wrong; the DNA end is better matched by TRBJ2-7. Germline CDR1 SGHDN, CDR2 FVKESK. This CDR3 has 14 residues. Here the CDR3 DNA reads TGTGCCAACAGCCAGAGCGGGGGGTTGGGTGAGCAGTACTTC. It translates to CANSQSGGLGEQYF.

This clonotype was found many times. The chain couples TRBV29-1 to TRBJ2-1, with a weak D call TRBD2 (6 bases). The CDR3 runs to 10 residues. Trimming removed 6 bases from V and 10 bases from J, with 10 bases in between. Germline CDR1 is SQVTM and CDR2 is ANQGSEA. The CDR3 loop reads CSVGGTEQFF. Written as DNA, the CDR3 is TGCAGCGTCGGGGGTACAGAGCAGTTCTTC.

In this sample, this clonotype turned up many times. This chain uses TRBV6-2 or TRBV6-3 with TRBJ1-5; D not resolved. From germline, CDR1 is MNHEY and CDR2 SVGEGT. V was cut by 8 bases and J by 6 bases, with 20 bases left in between. The CDR3 has 15 amino acids. CDR3 loop: CASSNVGVDTQPQHF. The CDR3 bases are TGTGCCAGCTCCAATGTGGGAGTTGATACTCAGCCCCAGCATTTT.

The chain couples TRBV11-3 to TRBJ2-1, with a tentative D call TRBD2 (6 bases). Trimming left V 11 bases short and J 9 bases short, with 23 bases between. Germline CDR1 reads SGHNT; CDR2 reads YENEEA. The CDR3 consists of 14 residues. CDR3 coding DNA: TGTGCCGGCAAACGGACTACTATGTCTACTGAGCAGTTCTTC. This gives the protein CAGKRTTMSTEQFF.

On this clonotype itself: Possible read error: a much larger clone is one base away. The chain is built from TRBV7-9 and TRBJ2-7, with TRBD2 identical over 8 bases. J lost 1 base, V lost 7 bases, and 9 bases had no gene match. The CDR3 extends over 15 amino acids. CDR1 SEHNR and CDR2 FQNEAQ come from the germline V gene (reference sequence). The CDR3 loop is CASNSGRGASYEQYF. Here the CDR3 DNA reads TGTGCCAGCAATTCGGGGCGGGGGGCATCCTACGAGCAGTACTTC.

This clonotype has a count of ten or more. The chain employs TRBV24-1 and TRBJ2-1; 10 positions agree with TRBD2. The CDR3 extends over 15 amino acids. Losses at the gene ends were 4 bases for V and 12 bases for J; bases not matched to a gene: 11. Germline lookup yields CDR1 KGHDR and CDR2 SFDVKD. The CDR3 nucleotides read TGTGCCACCAGTGAGGGGGGGACTAGCGCTCTCGGGCAGTTCTTC. Translated, it gives CATSEGGTSALGQFF.

On this clonotype itself: It may be a read error: a sequence one base away is much more abundant. The gene calls are TRBV12-3 or TRBV12-4 and TRBJ2-2, with 8 bases that match TRBD1. V lost 10 bases to trimming and J lost 0 bases; unmatched junction nucleotides: 7. The CDR3 is 15 residues long. CDR3 DNA sequence: TGTGCCATCGTACAGGGGGACGCGAACACCGGGGAGCTGTTTTTT. It yields the protein CAIVQGDANTGELFF.

This clonotype has a handful of counts. The V and J genes are TRBV20-1 and TRBJ2-3; 7 bases map to TRBD2. Trimming cost V 3 bases and J 1 base; bases outside gene matches: 7. This CDR3 comprises 15 residues. Germline V gives CDR1 DFQATT, CDR2 SNEGSKA (reference sequence). CDR3 amino acids: CSARGAGQGTDTQYF. The CDR3 nucleotides read TGCAGTGCTAGGGGAGCGGGGCAGGGCACAGATACGCAGTATTTT.

Concerning this clonotype: A read error is possible here, since a much larger clone lies one base away. The V call is TRBV24-1, the J call TRBJ2-3; 13 bases are a match to TRBD2. CDR1 is KGHDR, CDR2 SFDVKD, per germline. The CDR3 extends over 16 amino acids. In nucleotides, the CDR3 is TGTGCCACCGCCGGACTAGCGGGAGAGGGCACAGATATGCAGTATTTT. Translation gives CATAGLAGEGTDMQYF.

The chain has TRBV12-3 or TRBV12-4 and TRBJ2-5; 7 bases are shared with TRBD1. This CDR3 has 15 amino acids. V lost 3 bases, J lost 10 bases, and 14 bases stayed unmatched. CDR3 sequence (DNA): TGTGCCAGCAGTTTCAACACAGGGGACGGTGAAATCCAGTACTTC. This translates into CASSFNTGDGEIQYF.

The rearrangement uses TRBV11-3 and TRBJ2-2; the D gene is possibly TRBD1 (5 bases). CDR1 and CDR2 (germline): SGHNT, YENEEA. Trimming shortened V by 5 bases and J by 7 bases, and 17 bases separated the two germline ends. This CDR3 has 15 amino acids. Written as DNA, the CDR3 is TGTGCCAGCAGCAAGGACATGGCTCTCATCGGGGAGCTGTTTTTT. Protein sequence: CASSKDMALIGELFF.

This clonotype was observed many times. This chain uses TRBV28 with TRBJ1-5; 11 nucleotides agree with TRBD1. CDR3 length equals 16 residues. The V segment lost 6 bases and the J segment 4 bases; nucleotides outside the gene matches: 8. The germline gives CDR1 MDHEN, CDR2 SYDVKM. This chain's CDR3 is CASRTTGTGGNQPQHF. CDR3 DNA: TGTGCCAGCAGGACAACCGGGACAGGGGGAAATCAGCCCCAGCATTTT.

Worth noting for this clonotype: The germline gene is not matched at one end of the junction; a read error may be the cause. The V gene is TRBV6-5, the J gene TRBJ2-3, with TRBD2 matching 7 bases. Germline loops: CDR1 MNHEY, CDR2 SVGAGI. The CDR3 is 15 amino acids. The CDR3 sequence: CANSYGGSDTDTQYF. As DNA, the CDR3 is TGTGCCAACAGTTACGGCGGGAGTGACACGGATACGCAGTATTTT.

This clonotype has ten or more counts. The gene calls are TRBV6-5 and TRBJ2-1; D uncertain. Trimming removed 2 bases at V and 4 bases at J, with 15 bases between. This CDR3 is built from 16 residues. The germline CDR1 and CDR2 sequences are MNHEY and SVGAGI. This chain's CDR3 is CASSYAPPGAYNEQFF. The CDR3 region has the DNA TGTGCCAGCAGTTACGCCCCGCCCGGAGCGTACAATGAGCAGTTCTTC.

This clonotype was counted between two and nine times. The V gene is TRBV5-1, the J gene TRBJ2-3, with 8 bases that match TRBD1. Germline V gene data show CDR1 as SGHRS and CDR2 as YFSETQ. CDR3 length: 15 amino acids. After removal of 4 bases from V and 1 base from J, the junction contained 5 bases not matched to a gene. CDR3 in amino acids: CASSVQGDGTDTQYF. CDR3 sequence (DNA): TGCGCCAGCAGCGTACAGGGGGATGGCACAGATACGCAGTATTTT.

Comments on this clonotype: A much more abundant neighbour one base away suggests this may be a read error. V and J are TRBV4-1 and TRBJ2-5; 10 bases line up with TRBD2. CDR1 MGHRA and CDR2 YSYEKL come from the germline V gene. CDR3 length: 14 amino acids. The CDR3 DNA sequence: TGCGCCAGCAGCCCGTTCGGACTAGCGGAGACCCGGTACTTC. Its protein product is CASSPFGLAETRYF.

This clonotype was recorded only once. Its ends do not fully match the called genes, so a read error is possible. V and J are TRBV20-1 and TRBJ2-2, with 11 bases aligning to TRBD1. The CDR3 extends over 17 amino acids. Looked up from germline, CDR1 is DFQATT and CDR2 is SNEGSKA (reference sequence). This chain's CDR3 is CSARSGTGGTNTGDLFF. CDR3 DNA: TGCAGTGCTAGATCGGGGACAGGGGGGACGAACACCGGGGACCTGTTTTTT.

In this sample, this clonotype turned up many times. The chain links TRBV6-2 or TRBV6-3 to TRBJ1-2; D remains unclear. The CDR3 runs 14 residues. The ends were cut back, 6 bases at V and 3 bases at J, with 14 bases in the middle. Per germline, CDR1 MNHEY and CDR2 SVGEGT. In DNA, the CDR3 is TGTGCCAGCAGGCTTCCCCTCGGTGACTATGGCTACACCTTC. Its translation: CASRLPLGDYGYTF.

The gene calls are TRBV6-5 and TRBJ2-7; D possibly corresponds to TRBD2 (6 bases). The CDR3 sequence is 15 residues long. Germline values: CDR1 MNHEY, CDR2 SVGAGI. With 5 bases removed from V and 7 bases from J, the gap between germline ends came to 21 bases. The CDR3 is CASSLLAASPGEQYF. DNA for the CDR3: TGTGCCAGCAGTCTATTAGCGGCCAGCCCGGGGGAGCAGTACTTC.

Many counts were recorded for this clonotype. The rearrangement uses TRBV6-1 and TRBJ2-6; maybe TRBD1 (5 bases). The V end lost 10 bases, the J end lost 4 bases, and 17 bases lay between the germline ends. This CDR3 comprises 15 residues. Per germline, CDR1 MNHNS and CDR2 SASEGT. This chain's CDR3 is CAILKGGAGANVLTF. The DNA for the CDR3 is TGTGCCATCCTCAAAGGTGGGGCCGGGGCCAACGTCCTGACTTTC.

On this clonotype: One end of the junction fails to match germline, which may point to a read error. CDR3 residues: CASNQGPPGQGTGNTLYF. CDR3 in DNA: TGCGCCAGCAACCAAGGGCCACCGGGACAGGGTACTGGAAACACCTTATATTTT. V and J are TRBV4-3 and TRBJ1-3; 9 nucleotides line up with TRBD1. This CDR3 comprises 18 residues. From germline, CDR1 is LGHNA and CDR2 YSLEER.

This clonotype was picked up many times. The chain has TRBV6-1 and TRBJ1-5; a possible D gene is TRBD1 (5 bases). Trimming removed 11 bases from V and 3 bases from J, with 17 bases in between. The CDR3 covers 14 residues. Germline CDR1 reads MNHNS; CDR2 reads SASEGT. The CDR3 sequence is CAVRGGGVNQPQHF. The CDR3 nucleotides read TGTGCCGTACGGGGGGGGGGGGTCAATCAGCCCCAGCATTTT.

With regard to this clonotype: The junction departs from germline at one end; a sequencing error may be responsible. The chain employs TRBV6-2 or TRBV6-3 and TRBJ2-2, with a weak D call TRBD2 (5 bases). From germline, CDR1 is MNHEY and CDR2 SVGEGT. The CDR3 spans 16 residues. Here the CDR3 reads CASTRPPSPNAGELFF. Here the CDR3 DNA reads TGTGCCAGCACCCGACCCCCTAGCCCGAACGCCGGGGAGCTGTTTTTT.

This clonotype was observed a single time. The V and J genes are TRBV24-1 and TRBJ2-3, with TRBD1 identical over 8 bases. The CDR3 covers 18 residues. The germline CDR1 and CDR2 sequences are KGHDR and SFDVKD. The J segment lost 3 bases and the V segment lost 11 bases, leaving 21 bases of the junction unmatched. The CDR3 spells CAIRYFRTDRGSTDTQYF. The CDR3 DNA sequence: TGTGCCATCCGCTATTTCAGGACAGACAGGGGATCTACAGATACGCAGTATTTT.

The table lists this clonotype with many counts. The chain employs TRBV6-2 or TRBV6-3 and TRBJ1-5, with D perhaps matching TRBD1 (5 bases). The V end was cut by 3 bases, the J end by 7 bases, with 13 bases between. The CDR3 contains 14 residues. The V gene's germline CDR1 is MNHEY and CDR2 SVGEGT. CDR3 in amino acids: CASSYLAAGQPQHF. The CDR3 bases are TGTGCCAGCAGTTATTTGGCAGCAGGGCAGCCCCAGCATTTT.

This clonotype was detected only a few times. This chain links TRBV20-1 with TRBJ2-1; tentatively, D is TRBD1 (6 bases). V lost 5 bases and J lost 4, with 18 bases in between. The CDR3 sequence is 15 residues long. CDR1 is DFQATT, CDR2 SNEGSKA, per germline (reference sequence). In nucleotides, the CDR3 is TGCAGTGCTGGGTGGGGGCTAGCAGGATACAATGAGCAGTTCTTC. This sequence encodes CSAGWGLAGYNEQFF.

Turning to this clonotype: One end of the junction fails to match germline, which may point to a read error. V and J are TRBV4-3 and TRBJ2-3; D might be TRBD2 (7 bases). The germline gives CDR1 LGHNA, CDR2 YSLEER. The CDR3 covers 14 residues. CDR3 amino acids: CANSQGLGGGTQYF. The CDR3 nucleotides are TGCGCCAACAGCCAAGGACTGGGAGGGGGTACGCAGTATTTT.